The next 5 T cell receptor beta chains were all read from a single sample in a study of blood T cell repertoires in COVID-19 (TCRdb year 2020). Libraries were built with the immunoSEQ multiplex PCR assay. The table was pulled from immuneACCESS by TCRdb, which kept in-frame rearrangements only. Such tables lose some clones; where checked, under half of the loss comes from unresolved V genes, and the rest has no known cause. The sample has about 220,000 clones on record, 80% of them singletons. The ten largest clones represent about 7.2% of the sample. Specimen: peripheral blood. These receptors originate from a woman in her 70s with acute or convalescent COVID-19.

This clone was seen a handful of times. This chain uses TRBV14 with TRBJ2-5; 8 bases are shared with TRBD2. V gave up 3 bases and J gave up 4 bases; unmatched junction bases: 7. Germline-derived CDR1 and CDR2 are SGHDN and FVKESK. The CDR3 has 15 amino acids. The CDR3 loop reads CASSHVSGGGETQYF. The DNA for the CDR3 is TGTGCCAGCAGCCATGTAAGCGGGGGAGGAGAGACCCAGTACTTC.

The J gene is TRBJ1-4, the V gene TRBV5-6, with 7 bases matching TRBD1. CDR3 length equals 17 residues. After removal of 2 bases from V and 5 bases from J, the junction contained 12 bases not matched to a gene. Germline-derived CDR1 and CDR2 are SGHDT and YYEEEE. The CDR3 sequence: CASSLKNPGQSNEKLFF. Written as DNA, the CDR3 is TGTGCCAGCAGCTTAAAGAATCCGGGACAGAGCAATGAAAAACTGTTTTTT.

This clone was counted only a few times. The chain combines TRBV14 with TRBJ1-2; 8 bases are shared with TRBD1. V trimming: 5 bases; J trimming: 4 bases; junction bases outside the gene matches: 6. The CDR3 is 14 amino acids. Germline CDR1 and CDR2: SGHDN and FVKESK. The CDR3 protein is CASSVGQGGYGYTF. DNA of the CDR3: TGTGCCAGCAGCGTCGGACAGGGCGGCTATGGCTACACCTTC.

The rearrangement uses TRBV5-1 and TRBJ2-5; 9 bases are a match to TRBD2. This CDR3 is 16 amino acids long. Germline assignment: CDR1 SGHRS and CDR2 YFSETQ. V lost 1 base, J lost 3 bases, and 7 bases stayed unmatched. The CDR3 DNA sequence: TGCGCCAGCAGCTTGTCCCGGCGGGGGGGGGAAGAGACCCAGTACTTC. Residues: CASSLSRRGGEETQYF. The full variable domain, with the rest looked up from reference TRBV5-1 and TRBJ2-5, is KAGVTQTPRYLIKTRGQQVTLSCSPISGHRSVSWYQQTPGQGLQFLFEYFSETQRNKGNFPGRFSGRQFSNSRSEMNVSTLELGDSALYLCASSLSRRGGEETQYFGPGTRLLVL.

The chain combines TRBV6-2 or TRBV6-3 with TRBJ1-2, with 9 nucleotides matching TRBD1. CDR3 length equals 13 residues. After removal of 5 bases from V and 2 bases from J, the junction contained 0 bases not matched to a gene. The germline V gene has CDR1 MNHEY and CDR2 SVGEGT. The DNA for the CDR3 is TGTGCCAGCAGTGGGACAGGGAACTATGGCTACACCTTC. Translating it yields CASSGTGNYGYTF.